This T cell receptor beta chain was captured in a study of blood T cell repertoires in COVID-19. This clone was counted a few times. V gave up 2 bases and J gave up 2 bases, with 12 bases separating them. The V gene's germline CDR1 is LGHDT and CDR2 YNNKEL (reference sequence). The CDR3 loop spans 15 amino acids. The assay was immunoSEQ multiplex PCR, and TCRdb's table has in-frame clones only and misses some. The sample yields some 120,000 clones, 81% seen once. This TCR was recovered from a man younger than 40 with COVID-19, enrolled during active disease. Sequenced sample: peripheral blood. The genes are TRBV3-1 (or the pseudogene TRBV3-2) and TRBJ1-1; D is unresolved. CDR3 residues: CASSQRPAGNTEAFF. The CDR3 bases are TGTGCCAGCAGCCAACGCCCGGCGGGAAACACTGAAGCTTTCTTT.